The text below deals with one TCR beta chain. Its specific antigen is unknown. No base quality information exists; no much larger clone differs at one position. The protocol used for the library was the immunoSEQ multiplex PCR assay. TCRdb took this table from immuneACCESS and kept in-frame rearrangements with V and J called. Such tables lack part of the clones; where checked against another copy, unresolved V genes explain under half of the gap, and the rest is unexplained. The sample table shows roughly 90,000 clones, and around 76% are seen once. Approximately 4% of the sample lies in the top ten. The study evaluated CTLA-4 blockade (ipilimumab) given together with focal radiation therapy in patients who had chemo-refractory metastatic non-small-cell lung cancer. This sample was included in a study of radiotherapy plus CTLA-4 blockade in lung cancer (dated by TCRdb to the late 2010s). Background for the entire study: Objective responses occurred in 18% of enrolled patients, and 30% to 35% achieved disease control.

Counted from cysteine to phenylalanine, this CDR3 has 16 amino acids. Just the 48-base CDR3 DNA is kept, in frame starting at base 1. Trimming costs V 3 bases and J 5 bases, and their ends lie 14 bases apart. CDR1 and CDR2 (KGHSH, LQKENI) derive from the germline V gene. General findings and caveats noted by the study authors: After treatment with radiotherapy and ipilimumab, TCR clones that originated in tumors expanded in peripheral blood. The strongest predictors of response, as reported, were early dynamic changes in blood T cell clones along with a rise in serum interferon-beta after radiation.

Recombination joined TRBV18 with TRBJ1-6, with a weak D call of TRBD1 (5 bases match). The sequence was collected from a human donor with non-small cell lung cancer who had a partial response to radiotherapy plus ipilimumab. Some clones in this sample may be carry-over from other donors' samples. The material was peripheral blood, obtained from a patient treated with radiotherapy plus ipilimumab. Here the CDR3 is given as CASSPYQTQDNSPLHF. The DNA is TGTGCCAGCTCACCCTACCAAACACAGGATAATTCACCCCTCCACTTT. With the rest looked up from the reference TRBV18 and TRBJ1-6 genes rather than sequenced, the full variable domain is NAGVMQNPRHLVRRRGQEARLRCSPMKGHSHVYWYRQLPEEGLKFMVYLQKENIIDESGMPKERFSAEFPKEGPSILRIQQVVRGDSAAYFCASSPYQTQDNSPLHFGNGTRLTVT.